Listed below are T cell receptor beta chains from one sample, sequenced in a study of glioma-infiltrating T cells. A single record per CDR3 protein comes from TCRdb applying MiXCR to the multiplex PCR reads. The data show 100,000 to 150,000 distinct CDR3 sequences, around 25% seen once. The sample was glioma tissue, nonneoplastic brain tissue, or PBMCs (not recorded which). These receptors originate from a human donor with low-grade glioma or glioblastoma, undergoing nonglioma brain surgery, or in good health (not recorded which). Both conserved end residues are part of each CDR3. D genes are given only for firm matches. Clone size is shown for a subset of rows, as once, few, many or a class of expanded clone.

-	TRBV14	TRBJ2-3	many	TGTGCCAGCAGCCAAGACCGGACGGGGACAGATACGCAGTATTTT	CASSQDRTGTDTQYF
TRBD1	TRBV28	TRBJ1-5	-	TGTGCCAGCAGCATGACAGGGTTTCATAGCAACCAGCCCCAGCATTTT	CASSMTGFHSNQPQHF
-	TRBV7-2	TRBJ2-3	many	TGTGCCAGCAGCCAGGGGAGCTCGGATATGGCAGATACGCAGTATTTT	CASSQGSSDMADTQYF
TRBD2	TRBV3-1	TRBJ2-3	-	TGTGCCTGCGGGACTAACGGGGGAGAGGATACTCAGTATTTT	CACGTNGGEDTQYF
TRBD1	TRBV5-4	TRBJ2-1	-	TGTGCCAGCAGCTCAAGATCGGGACAGTCCAATGAGCAGTTCTTC	CASSSRSGQSNEQFF
-	TRBV6-4	TRBJ1-1	-	TGTGCCAGCAGTGTTGACAGCATGAACACTGAAGCTTCCTTT	CASSVDSMNTEASF
-	TRBV7-8	TRBJ2-1	few	TGTGCCAGCACCAGATATAGCGGAAACTACAATGAGCAGTTCTTC	CASTRYSGNYNEQFF
-	TRBV6-6	TRBJ1-1	many	TGTGCCAGCAGTTACTCGAGGAGGGCTCTGAACACTGAAGCTTTCTTT	CASSYSRRALNTEAFF
-	TRBV3-1	TRBJ1-1	-	TGTGCCAGCAGCCGACCCCGCGGCACTGAAGCTTTCTTT	CASSRPRGTEAFF
-	TRBV7-9	TRBJ2-5	-	TGTGCCAGCAGCTTCGGACAGTTCCAAGAGACCCAGTACTTC	CASSFGQFQETQYF
-	TRBV7-2	TRBJ1-5	few	TGTGCCAGCAGCTTAGCCAGGGCACCTCAGCCCCAGCATTTT	CASSLARAPQPQHF
-	TRBV24-1	TRBJ1-3	few	TGTGCCACCAGTGATTCCCGGACGGGTCTGGACAACACCATATATTTT	CATSDSRTGLDNTIYF
TRBD1	TRBV7-9	TRBJ1-6	-	TGTGCCAGCAACCTACAGGGGAAGGGTTCACCCCTCCACTTT	CASNLQGKGSPLHF
TRBD1	TRBV24-1	TRBJ2-3	many	TGTGCCACCAGTGATTTCGGACAGGGGCGCACAGATACGCAGTATTTT	CATSDFGQGRTDTQYF
TRBD1	TRBV12-3/TRBV12-4	TRBJ2-3	few	TGTGCCAGCAGGGCTGAGGGGGCTGTTACAGATACGCAGTATTTT	CASRAEGAVTDTQYF
TRBD1	TRBV20-1	TRBJ2-3	-	TGCAGTGCTAGAGATATGAGGGGGCGTACACATACGCAGTATTTT	CSARDMRGRTHTQYF
TRBD1	TRBV20-1	TRBJ2-5	-	TGCAGTGCTTACAGGGGCGGGGAGACCCAGTACTTC	CSAYRGGETQYF
TRBD2	TRBV6-2/TRBV6-3	TRBJ2-1	many	TGTGCCAGCAGACGACTAGCGGTCTCCTACAATGAGCAGTTCTTC	CASRRLAVSYNEQFF
-	TRBV30	TRBJ2-5	-	TGTGCCTGGAGGCCGACGCTAGGGACCCAGTACTTC	CAWRPTLGTQYF
-	TRBV6-1	TRBJ1-6	many	TGTGCCAGCAGGGACATAAGTGCTTCACCCCTCCACTTT	CASRDISASPLHF
-	TRBV27	TRBJ1-5	many	TGTGCCAGCAGTTTAGGCAGGGAGGGCAATCAGCCCCAGCATTTT	CASSLGREGNQPQHF
-	TRBV24-1	TRBJ2-4	few	TGTGCCACCAGTGAGGGGGGCCGGGACATTCAGTACTTC	CATSEGGRDIQYF
-	TRBV19	TRBJ2-1	-	TGTGCCAGTAGTGTCCCCGACAGGATGAACAATGAGCAGTTCTTC	CASSVPDRMNNEQFF
-	TRBV19	TRBJ2-2	many	TGTGCCAGTAGTATTCGAGGGGAGCTGTTTTTT	CASSIRGELFF
TRBD2	TRBV6-1	TRBJ2-1	many	TGTGCCAGCAGTTCCTGGGGAGGGGCGGACAATGAGCAGTTCTTC	CASSSWGGADNEQFF
-	TRBV19	TRBJ1-4	once	TGTGCCAGTAGGGGGGAGCCTCCGAATGAAAAACTGTTTTTT	CASRGEPPNEKLFF
-	TRBV27	TRBJ2-3	many	TGTGCCAGCAGCGACCCTAGCAGAGCAGATACGCAGTATTTT	CASSDPSRADTQYF
TRBD1	TRBV20-1	TRBJ1-6	few	TGCAGTGCTACCAGGACAGGGCGAAATTCACCCCTCCACTTT	CSATRTGRNSPLHF